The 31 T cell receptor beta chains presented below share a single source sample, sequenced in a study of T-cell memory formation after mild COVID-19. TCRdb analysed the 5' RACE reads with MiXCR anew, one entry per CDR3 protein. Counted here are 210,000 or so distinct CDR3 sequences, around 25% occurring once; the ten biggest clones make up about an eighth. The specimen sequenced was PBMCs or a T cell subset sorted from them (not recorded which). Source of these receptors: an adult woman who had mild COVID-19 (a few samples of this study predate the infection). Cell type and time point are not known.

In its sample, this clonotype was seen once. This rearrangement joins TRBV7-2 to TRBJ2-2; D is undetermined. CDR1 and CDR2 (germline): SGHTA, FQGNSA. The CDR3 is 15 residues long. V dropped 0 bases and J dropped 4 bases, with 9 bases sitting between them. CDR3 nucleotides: TGTGCCAGCAGCTTAGCCCAGTCTGTCACCGGGGAGCTGTTTTTT. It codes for CASSLAQSVTGELFF.

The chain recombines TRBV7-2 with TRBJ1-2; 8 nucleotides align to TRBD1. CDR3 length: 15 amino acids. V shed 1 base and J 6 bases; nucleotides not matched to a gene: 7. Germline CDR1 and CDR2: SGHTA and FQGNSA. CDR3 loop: CASSLVQGGFDGYTF. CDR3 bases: TGTGCCAGCAGCTTAGTACAGGGGGGTTTTGATGGCTACACCTTC.

The CDR3 spells CAWSEGLAGVLDTQYF. The CDR3 region has the DNA TGTGCCTGGAGTGAAGGACTAGCGGGAGTATTGGATACGCAGTATTTT. The V and J genes are TRBV30 and TRBJ2-3; TRBD2 matches at 13 bases. CDR1 and CDR2 (germline): GTSNPN, SVGIG (reference sequence). The V gene end was trimmed by 1 base and the J gene end by 6 bases; junction bases not matched to a gene: 7. The CDR3 is 16 residues long.

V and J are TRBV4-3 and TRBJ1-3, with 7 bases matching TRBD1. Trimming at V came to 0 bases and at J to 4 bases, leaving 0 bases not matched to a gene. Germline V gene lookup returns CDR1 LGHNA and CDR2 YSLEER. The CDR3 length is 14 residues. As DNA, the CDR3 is TGCGCCAGCAGCCAAGAGACAGGGGGAAACACCATATATTTT. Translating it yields CASSQETGGNTIYF.

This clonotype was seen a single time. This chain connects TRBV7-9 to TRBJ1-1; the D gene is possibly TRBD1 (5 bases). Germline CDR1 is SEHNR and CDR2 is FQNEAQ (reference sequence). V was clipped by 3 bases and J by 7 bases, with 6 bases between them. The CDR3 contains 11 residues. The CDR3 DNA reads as TGTGCCAGCAGCTTGGGGCTTGAAGCTTTCTTT. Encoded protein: CASSLGLEAFF.

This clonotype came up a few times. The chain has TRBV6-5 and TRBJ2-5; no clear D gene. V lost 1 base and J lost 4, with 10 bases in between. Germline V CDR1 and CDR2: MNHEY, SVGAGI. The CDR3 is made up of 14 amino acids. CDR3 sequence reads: CASSYLGPAETQYF. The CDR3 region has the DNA TGTGCCAGCAGTTACTTAGGGCCAGCAGAGACCCAGTACTTC.

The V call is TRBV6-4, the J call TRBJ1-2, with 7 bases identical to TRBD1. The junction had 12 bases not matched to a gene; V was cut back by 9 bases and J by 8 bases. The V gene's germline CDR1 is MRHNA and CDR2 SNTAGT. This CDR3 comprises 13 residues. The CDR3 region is CASKDRVDGGYTF. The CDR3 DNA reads TGTGCCAGTAAAGACAGGGTGGATGGCGGCTACACCTTC.

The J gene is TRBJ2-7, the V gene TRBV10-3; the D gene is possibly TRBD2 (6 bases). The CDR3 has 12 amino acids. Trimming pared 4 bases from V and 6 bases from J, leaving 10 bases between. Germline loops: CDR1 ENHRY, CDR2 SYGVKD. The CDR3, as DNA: TGTGCCATCAGTGCCAGGACTACCGAGCAGTACTTC. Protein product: CAISARTTEQYF.

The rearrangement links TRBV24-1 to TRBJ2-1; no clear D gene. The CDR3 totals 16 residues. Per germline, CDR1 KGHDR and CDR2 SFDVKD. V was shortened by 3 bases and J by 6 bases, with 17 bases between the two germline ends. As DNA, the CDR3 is TGTGCCACCAGTGATGCCCGGGCGTCTGGAAGCAATGAGCAGTTCTTC. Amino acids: CATSDARASGSNEQFF.

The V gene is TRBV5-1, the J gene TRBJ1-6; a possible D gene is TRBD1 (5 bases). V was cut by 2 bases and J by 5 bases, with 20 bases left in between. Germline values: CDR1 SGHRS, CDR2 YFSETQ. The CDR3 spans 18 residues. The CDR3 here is CASSFTQTGGSNNSPLHF. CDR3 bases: TGCGCCAGCAGCTTTACTCAGACGGGGGGGTCTAATAATTCACCCCTCCACTTT.

CDR3 sequence reads: CASSFSGRRSSYNEQFF. DNA of the CDR3: TGCGCCAGCAGCTTTAGCGGGAGGCGGAGCTCCTACAATGAGCAGTTCTTC. This sequence joins TRBV4-3 and TRBJ2-1, with 10 bases identical to TRBD2. The germline V gene encodes CDR1 LGHNA and CDR2 YSLEER. Trimming removed 5 bases from V and 0 bases from J; junction bases left unmatched: 7. The CDR3 has 17 residues.

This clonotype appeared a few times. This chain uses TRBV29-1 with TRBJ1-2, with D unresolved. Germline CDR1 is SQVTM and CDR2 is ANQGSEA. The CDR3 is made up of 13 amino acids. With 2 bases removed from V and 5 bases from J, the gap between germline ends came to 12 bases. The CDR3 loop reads CSVEPPSNYGYTF. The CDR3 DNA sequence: TGCAGCGTTGAACCCCCATCGAATTATGGCTACACCTTC.

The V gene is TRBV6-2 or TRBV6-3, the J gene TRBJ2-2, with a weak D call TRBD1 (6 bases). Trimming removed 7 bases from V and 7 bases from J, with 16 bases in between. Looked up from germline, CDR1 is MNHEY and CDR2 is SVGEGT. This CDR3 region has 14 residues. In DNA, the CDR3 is TGTGCCAGCATGGGGCATGGGGGCGACGGGGAGCTGTTTTTT. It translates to CASMGHGGDGELFF.

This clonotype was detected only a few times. The CDR3, as DNA: TGTGCCAGCAGCTCGTGGGCGGGCATGAGGGGGCATGAGCAGTTCTTC. It yields the protein CASSSWAGMRGHEQFF. V gene TRBV11-2 combines with J gene TRBJ2-1; 7 positions match TRBD1. Per germline, CDR1 SGHAT and CDR2 FQNNGV. Trimming removed 4 bases from V and 8 bases from J; junction bases left unmatched: 14. The CDR3 is made up of 16 amino acids.

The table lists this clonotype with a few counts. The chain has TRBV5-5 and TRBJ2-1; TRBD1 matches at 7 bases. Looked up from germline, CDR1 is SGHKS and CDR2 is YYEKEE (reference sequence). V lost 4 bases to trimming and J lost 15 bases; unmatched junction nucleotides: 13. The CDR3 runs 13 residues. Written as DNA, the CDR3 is TGTGCCAGCAGCGTAGGGGGCAGGGTAGTACCGTTCTTC. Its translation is CASSVGGRVVPFF.

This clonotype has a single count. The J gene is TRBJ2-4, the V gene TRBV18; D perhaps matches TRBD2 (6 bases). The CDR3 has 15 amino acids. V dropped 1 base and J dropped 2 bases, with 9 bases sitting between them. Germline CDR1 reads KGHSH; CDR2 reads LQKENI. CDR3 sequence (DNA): TGTGCCAGCTCACCACTGGAGGGAACCAAAAACATTCAGTACTTC. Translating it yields CASSPLEGTKNIQYF.

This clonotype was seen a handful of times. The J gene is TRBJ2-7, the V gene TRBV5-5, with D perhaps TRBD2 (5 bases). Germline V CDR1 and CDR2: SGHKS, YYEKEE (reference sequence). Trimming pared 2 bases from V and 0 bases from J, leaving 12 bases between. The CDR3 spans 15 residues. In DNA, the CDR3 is TGTGCCAGCAGCTTTGGCCCGGGGAGCTCCTACGAGCAGTACTTC. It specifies CASSFGPGSSYEQYF.

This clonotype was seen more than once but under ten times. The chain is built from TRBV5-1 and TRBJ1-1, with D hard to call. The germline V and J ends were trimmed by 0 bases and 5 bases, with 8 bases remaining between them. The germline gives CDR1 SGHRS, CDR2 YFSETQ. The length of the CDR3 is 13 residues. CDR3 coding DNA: TGCGCCAGCAGCTTGGTGGATTTTACTGAAGCTTTCTTT. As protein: CASSLVDFTEAFF.

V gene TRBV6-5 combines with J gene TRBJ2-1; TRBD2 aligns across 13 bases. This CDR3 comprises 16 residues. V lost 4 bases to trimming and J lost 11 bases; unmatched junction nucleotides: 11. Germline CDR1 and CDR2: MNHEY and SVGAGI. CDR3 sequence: CASSLGTSGELGKQFF. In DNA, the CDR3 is TGTGCCAGCAGTTTAGGGACTAGCGGGGAACTCGGGAAGCAGTTCTTC.

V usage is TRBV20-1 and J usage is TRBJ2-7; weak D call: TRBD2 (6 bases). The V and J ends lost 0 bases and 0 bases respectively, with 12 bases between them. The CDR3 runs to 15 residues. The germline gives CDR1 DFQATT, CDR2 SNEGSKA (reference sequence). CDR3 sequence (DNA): TGCAGTGCTAGAGATGGGGCTAGCGCCTCCTACGAGCAGTACTTC. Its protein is CSARDGASASYEQYF.

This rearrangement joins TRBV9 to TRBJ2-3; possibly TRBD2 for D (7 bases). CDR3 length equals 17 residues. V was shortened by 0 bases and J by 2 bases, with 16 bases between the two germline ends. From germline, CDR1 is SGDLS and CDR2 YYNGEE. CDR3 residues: CASSVGGGLTYTDTQYF. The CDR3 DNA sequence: TGTGCCAGCAGCGTAGGGGGGGGCTTGACGTACACAGATACGCAGTATTTT. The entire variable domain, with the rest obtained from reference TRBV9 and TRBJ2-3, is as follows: DSGVTQTPKHLITATGQRVTLRCSPRSGDLSVYWYQQSLDQGLQFLIQYYNGEERAKGNILERFSAQQFPDLHSELNLSSLELGDSALYFCASSVGGGLTYTDTQYFGPGTRLTVL.

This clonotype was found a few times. The CDR3 bases are TGTGCCAGCAGCTTGAACAGGGTGGAGACCCAGTACTTC. Residues: CASSLNRVETQYF. The chain is built from TRBV7-2 and TRBJ2-5; D perhaps matches TRBD1 (6 bases). The germline V and J ends were trimmed by 3 bases and 5 bases, with 10 bases remaining between them. Per the germline V gene, CDR1 is SGHTA and CDR2 is FQGNSA. This CDR3 spans 13 amino acids.

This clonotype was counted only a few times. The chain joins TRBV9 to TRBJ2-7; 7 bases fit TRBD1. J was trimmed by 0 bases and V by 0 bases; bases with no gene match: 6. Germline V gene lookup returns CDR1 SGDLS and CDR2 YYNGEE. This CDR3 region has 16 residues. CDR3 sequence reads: CASSVGGQDGSYEQYF. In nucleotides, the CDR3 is TGTGCCAGCAGCGTAGGCGGACAGGACGGCTCCTACGAGCAGTACTTC.

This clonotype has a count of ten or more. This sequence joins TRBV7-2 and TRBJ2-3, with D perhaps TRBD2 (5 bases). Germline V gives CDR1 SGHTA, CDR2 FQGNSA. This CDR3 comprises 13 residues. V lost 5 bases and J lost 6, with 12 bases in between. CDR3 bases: TGTGCCAGCAGCCCCGCGGGTGGGGATACGCAGTATTTT. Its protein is CASSPAGGDTQYF.

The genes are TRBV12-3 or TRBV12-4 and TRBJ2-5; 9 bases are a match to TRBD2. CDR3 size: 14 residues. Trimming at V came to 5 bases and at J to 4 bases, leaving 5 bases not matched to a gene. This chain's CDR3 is CASSRLAGLETQYF. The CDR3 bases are TGTGCCAGCAGTCGGCTAGCGGGGCTAGAGACCCAGTACTTC.

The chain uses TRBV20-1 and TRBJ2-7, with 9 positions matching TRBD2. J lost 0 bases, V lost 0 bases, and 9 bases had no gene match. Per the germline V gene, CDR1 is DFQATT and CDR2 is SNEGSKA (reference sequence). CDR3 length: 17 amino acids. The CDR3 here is CSARDPASGDPSYEQYF. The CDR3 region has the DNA TGCAGTGCTAGAGATCCCGCTAGCGGGGACCCCTCCTACGAGCAGTACTTC.

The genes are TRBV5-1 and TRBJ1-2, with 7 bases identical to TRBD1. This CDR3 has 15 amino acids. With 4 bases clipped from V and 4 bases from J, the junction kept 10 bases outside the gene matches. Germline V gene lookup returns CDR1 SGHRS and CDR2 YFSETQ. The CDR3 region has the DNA TGCGCCAGCAGCCGATGGACAGGCTCCCCCTATGGCTACACCTTC. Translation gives CASSRWTGSPYGYTF.

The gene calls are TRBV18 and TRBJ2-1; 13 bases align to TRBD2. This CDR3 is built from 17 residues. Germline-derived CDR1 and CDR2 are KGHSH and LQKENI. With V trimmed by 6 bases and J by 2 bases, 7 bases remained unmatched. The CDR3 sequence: CASSFTTSGGPYNEQFF. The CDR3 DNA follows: TGTGCCAGCTCGTTTACGACTAGCGGGGGGCCCTACAATGAGCAGTTCTTC. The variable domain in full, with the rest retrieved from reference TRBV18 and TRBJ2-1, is NAGVMQNPRHLVRRRGQEARLRCSPMKGHSHVYWYRQLPEEGLKFMVYLQKENIIDESGMPKERFSAEFPKEGPSILRIQQVVRGDSAAYFCASSFTTSGGPYNEQFFGPGTRLTVL.

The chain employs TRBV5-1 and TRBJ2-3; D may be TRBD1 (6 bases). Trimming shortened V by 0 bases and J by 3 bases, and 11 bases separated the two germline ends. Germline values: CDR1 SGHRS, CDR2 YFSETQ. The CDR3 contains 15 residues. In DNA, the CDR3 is TGCGCCAGCAGCTTGGAATCGCAGGGGACAGATACGCAGTATTTT. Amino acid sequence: CASSLESQGTDTQYF. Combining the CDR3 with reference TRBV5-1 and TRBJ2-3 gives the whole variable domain KAGVTQTPRYLIKTRGQQVTLSCSPISGHRSVSWYQQTPGQGLQFLFEYFSETQRNKGNFPGRFSGRQFSNSRSEMNVSTLELGDSALYLCASSLESQGTDTQYFGPGTRLTVL.

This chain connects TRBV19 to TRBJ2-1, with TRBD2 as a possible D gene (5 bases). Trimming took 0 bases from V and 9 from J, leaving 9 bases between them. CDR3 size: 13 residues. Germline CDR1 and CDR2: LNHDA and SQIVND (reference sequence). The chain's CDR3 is CASSIEREGEQFF. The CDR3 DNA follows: TGTGCCAGTAGTATAGAGAGGGAAGGTGAGCAGTTCTTC. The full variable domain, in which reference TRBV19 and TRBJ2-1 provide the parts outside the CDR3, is DGGITQSPKYLFRKEGQNVTLSCEQNLNHDAMYWYRQDPGQGLRLIYYSQIVNDFQKGDIAEGYSVSREKKESFPLTVTSAQKNPTAFYLCASSIEREGEQFFGPGTRLTVL.

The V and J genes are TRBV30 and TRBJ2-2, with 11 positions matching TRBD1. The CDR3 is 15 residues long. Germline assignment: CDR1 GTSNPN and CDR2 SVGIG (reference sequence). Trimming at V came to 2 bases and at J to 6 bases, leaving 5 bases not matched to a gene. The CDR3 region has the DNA TGTGCCTGGAGTCCGGACAGGGGGCGAGCCGGGGAGCTGTTTTTT. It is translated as CAWSPDRGRAGELFF.